Included here is one T cell receptor (beta chain) sequence, with context. This receptor's antigen is unknown. Base qualities are not provided; no much larger clone lies one nucleotide away. Sorted unstimulated T cells and proliferating T cells recovered from mixed lymphocyte reactions were subjected to TCRbeta CDR3 sequencing. Fresh whole blood from 9 to 11 HLA-typed healthy donors was used as the source from which PBMCs were isolated. Libraries were built with the immunoSEQ multiplex PCR assay. Each sample had roughly 100,000 TCR templates assayed by the deep sequencing platform. Genomic DNA extracted from sorted T cells was used for TCRbeta CDR3 sequencing. On the authors' methods: Clonal analysis of TCRbeta CDR3 data was done in the R programming language. Alloreactive CD4+ and CD8+ clones were defined by comparing unstimulated samples with post-reaction CFSE-low samples. By matching sequences to the repertoires of sorted unstimulated Treg and non-Treg cells, each alloreactive CD4+ clone was assigned a regulatory or non-regulatory origin. The source is immuneACCESS, and TCRdb retained only in-frame sequences with V and J called. Part of the clones is not carried over; for the studies checked, unresolved V genes explain less than half of this, and the remainder is unexplained. The V and J calls and clone size were taken over from that table, and D and trimming were inferred from the DNA. The sample table contains about 110,000 clones; only one count was recorded for 80% to 95% of them. Roughly 1.4% of the sample belongs to the ten largest clones.

These data are taken from a study of siplizumab effects on memory and regulatory T cells (dated by TCRdb to between 2018 and 2020). With respect to the entire study: The study examined how the anti-CD2 antibody siplizumab affects alloreactive T-cell subsets in allogeneic mixed lymphocyte reactions built from human PBMCs.

The V and J ends are trimmed by 4 bases and 4 bases, leaving 19 bases between them. Sequences LGHNA (CDR1) and YNFKEQ (CDR2) are obtained from the germline V gene. Its CDR3 holds 16 amino acids, cysteine through phenylalanine. Of the read, only the CDR3 DNA is kept; its 48 bases are in frame from base 1. Overall study results and their limits: Whether proliferating Tregs from siplizumab cultures were suppressive was not functionally confirmed. The cumulative frequency of alloreactive sequences that could be traced back to unstimulated CD4+ memory T cells was significantly reduced by siplizumab. Among mappable alloreactive CD4+ clones, the Treg-derived fraction averaged approximately 66% with siplizumab versus roughly 29% in control reactions. Sequences below about 10^-5 frequency were poorly captured, so only a minor fraction of alloreactive clones could be mapped to unstimulated subsets. Roughly 80-97% of proliferating CD4+ or CD8+ clones could not be assigned a naive or memory phenotype. Greater diversity appeared to be present in unstimulated naive T cells than in memory T cells, and a substantial contribution to the alloresponse seemed to be made by naive cells.

The V and J genes are TRBV4-2 and TRBJ2-5; TRBD1 is perhaps the D gene, given 6 matching bases. Sequencing used CD4+ T cells sorted from blood. The clonotype was recovered from a human donor in good health. The nucleotides read TGTGCCAGCAGCCTATCCGCAGGGGCAACCGGAGAGACCCAGTACTTC. Its product reads: CASSLSAGATGETQYF.